This T cell receptor beta chain was identified during a study of T cell repertoires in cytomegalovirus infection. Study-level information: It was the public TCR beta signatures that indicated both CMV infection and matching HLA type. Study results and caveats: Ex vivo responses were dominated by HLA-C-restricted CMV-specific TCR beta clonotypes. Identification of carriers of CMV plus the relevant HLA was achieved through cumulative public TCR beta family frequency.

This CDR3 contains 15 residues. Looked up from germline, CDR1 is MDHEN and CDR2 is SYDVKM. The V gene lost 6 bases and the J gene lost 4 bases, with 19 bases spanning the gap. TCRdb ran MiXCR on the reads and lists one entry per CDR3 protein. The table records fewer than 700,000 distinct CDR3 sequences, 24% of them present only once. A word on this clonotype: Its antigen is currently unknown.

Material: CD8+ T cells from PBMCs. The TCR comes from a human donor in good health (CMV status not recorded). Some clones in this sample may be carry-over from other donors' samples. The chain has TRBV28 and TRBJ2-7; no clear D gene. In DNA, the CDR3 is TGTGCCAGCAGCCCCGTGGCACTTCCGAAATACGAGCAGTACGTC. The encoded protein is CASSPVALPKYEQYV.